This TCR beta chain originates from a study of T-cell reconstitution after alpha-beta-depleted transplantation in children. Per the germline V gene, CDR1 is LNHDA and CDR2 is SQIVND (reference sequence). The CDR3 covers 16 residues. The V gene end was trimmed by 4 bases and the J gene end by 0 bases; junction bases not matched to a gene: 6. Unique molecular identifiers were incorporated during preparation of the TCRbeta library. TCRdb fed the PCR reads into MiXCR, producing one record per CDR3 protein. The data show around 490,000 distinct CDR3 sequences, roughly an eighth seen once. The clonotype comes from a female patient aged 2-9 years who had a stem cell transplant for aplastic anemia, so the T cells may come from the graft donor. The gene calls are TRBV19 and TRBJ1-5; 7 bases fit TRBD1. The source was PBMCs, mostly from graft donor cells, collected 180 days after TCRalphabeta/CD19-depleted stem cell transplant. The CDR3 DNA is TGTGCCAGTAGTACACCGGGACAGTATAGCAATCAGCCCCAGCATTTT. Protein product: CASSTPGQYSNQPQHF.